These 10 T cell receptor beta chains were sequenced from one sample in a study of shared clonotypes between healthy human individuals (dated by TCRdb to 2020 to 2021). Receptor libraries were prepared by the immunoSEQ multiplex PCR assay. Imported from immuneACCESS, the table was reduced by TCRdb to in-frame sequences with V and J called. These copies leave out some clones; in studies compared against another copy, an unresolved V gene accounts for under half, and the cause of the remainder is not known. The sample data list roughly 530,000 clones, and approximately 95% of these were observed just once. The ten largest clones add up to approximately 0.062% of the sample. The sequenced material came from naive CD4+ T cells sorted from blood. This specimen's cell subset or site label, per the study, means: CD45RA+ positively selected. Every receptor here comes from a woman aged 30 to 39 in good health.

In regard to this clone: At one boundary the junction diverges from the germline segment, which might be a read error. CDR3: CASSLGLLYEQYF. The DNA of the CDR3 is TGTGCCAGCAGCCTAGGACTCCTCTACGAGCAGTACTTC. The chain recombines TRBV13 with TRBJ2-5; perhaps TRBD2 as D (5 bases). The J call could be wrong; TRBJ2-7 is a better fit for the DNA end. CDR1 is PRHDT and CDR2 is FYEKMQ in the germline V gene (reference sequence). There are 13 residues in the CDR3.

This sequence joins TRBV27 and TRBJ2-7; TRBD1 matches 7 bases. Losses at the gene ends were 6 bases for V and 5 bases for J; bases not matched to a gene: 7. CDR1 and CDR2 (germline): MNHEY, SMNVEV (reference sequence). CDR3 size: 13 residues. This chain's CDR3 is CASRRDRTHEQYF. DNA of the CDR3: TGTGCCAGCAGGAGGGACAGAACGCACGAGCAGTACTTC.

V gene TRBV11-2 combines with J gene TRBJ2-2, with TRBD2 matching over 9 bases. V lost 5 bases to trimming and J lost 8 bases; unmatched junction nucleotides: 12. Germline CDR1 SGHAT, CDR2 FQNNGV. This CDR3 contains 16 residues. CDR3 region: CASSQTSGIPWGELFF. DNA of the CDR3: TGTGCCAGCAGCCAGACTAGCGGTATTCCTTGGGGGGAGCTGTTTTTT.

CDR3 in DNA: TGTGCCAGCAGTCCTAGGACAGACCACAATGAGCAGTTCTTC. Its protein product is CASSPRTDHNEQFF. This chain joins TRBV27 and TRBJ2-1, with TRBD1 as a possible D gene (6 bases). The V end lost 5 bases, the J end lost 5 bases, and 13 bases lay between the germline ends. Germline CDR1 and CDR2: MNHEY and SMNVEV (reference sequence). The CDR3 has 14 amino acids.

The CDR3 reads CASSSGTSGSSANEQFF. CDR3 DNA: TGTGCCAGCTCATCCGGGACTAGCGGGAGCTCGGCCAATGAGCAGTTCTTC. This rearrangement joins TRBV6-4 to TRBJ2-1, with 14 nucleotides matching TRBD2. The CDR3 sequence is 17 residues long. In germline, CDR1 is MRHNA, CDR2 SNTAGT. Trimming at V came to 8 bases and at J to 6 bases, leaving 12 bases not matched to a gene.

V is TRBV19 and J is TRBJ1-1, with 7 positions matching TRBD1. Looked up from germline, CDR1 is LNHDA and CDR2 is SQIVND (reference sequence). V was clipped by 5 bases and J by 8 bases; unmatched bases: 8. This CDR3 comprises 13 residues. In DNA form, the CDR3 reads TGTGCCAGTAGTTTAACAGGGGTAGGGGAAGCTTTCTTT. It codes for CASSLTGVGEAFF.

DNA of the CDR3: TGTGCCAGCAGCTTCCAGGCGGATAGTTTTACCTACAATGAGCAGTTCTTC. Translation: CASSFQADSFTYNEQFF. The chain links TRBV7-6 to TRBJ2-1, with D unresolved. V shed 3 bases and J shed 2 bases, with 17 bases lying between them. The CDR3 sequence is 17 residues long. Germline V gives CDR1 SGHVS, CDR2 FNYEAQ.

As concerns this clone: The same CDR3 can be traced to other DNA sequences in this sample. The rearrangement links TRBV28 to TRBJ1-5; TRBD1 matches at 11 bases. This CDR3 region has 15 residues. The V gene end was trimmed by 7 bases and the J gene end by 2 bases; junction bases not matched to a gene: 4. CDR1 and CDR2 (germline): MDHEN, SYDVKM. The CDR3 spells CASTPGQGGNQPQHF. For the CDR3, the DNA is TGTGCCAGCACCCCGGGACAGGGGGGCAATCAGCCCCAGCATTTT.

The genes are TRBV7-9 and TRBJ1-2; D is unresolved. The CDR3 has 17 amino acids. The germline CDR1 and CDR2 sequences are SEHNR and FQNEAQ (reference sequence). The germline V and J ends were trimmed by 5 bases and 0 bases, with 19 bases remaining between them. The CDR3 DNA reads as TGTGCCAGCAGCGAACCCGGGAGCCCCGGAACTAACTATGGCTACACCTTC. Its protein is CASSEPGSPGTNYGYTF.

This chain joins TRBV6-6 and TRBJ2-7, with 10 bases matching TRBD1. The germline CDR1 and CDR2 sequences are MNHNY and SVGAGI (reference sequence). The V and J ends lost 2 bases and 2 bases, in that order; junction bases with no gene match: 3. The CDR3 extends over 15 amino acids. CDR3 sequence reads: CASSYGTGAPYEQYF. Written as DNA, the CDR3 is TGTGCCAGCAGTTACGGGACAGGGGCCCCCTACGAGCAGTACTTC.